Sequencing of this T cell receptor (beta chain) was carried out in a study of HIV-infected children after antiretroviral therapy interruption. Regarding treatment: PENTA 11 planned treatment interruption arm or continuous ART arm. This clonotype was counted at least ten times. A 3' RACE protocol on RNA, with unique molecular identifiers, produced the TCR library. TCRdb called the 3' RACE reads again in MiXCR, with one record for every CDR3 protein. The sample includes about 89,000 distinct CDR3 sequences, roughly 6.4% of them seen just once. Sequences were derived from CD45RA+ CD4+ T cells from PBMCs, pooled from several time points, sampled from a donor given antiretroviral therapy, either interrupted or continuous. The subset here: naive CD4+ CD45RA+ CD45RO- T cells. This receptor was identified in a pool of human donors with HIV.

This chain's CDR3 is CASSLRFETGNTEAFF. Here the CDR3 DNA reads TGTGCCAGCAGCTTAAGGTTCGAGACAGGGAACACTGAAGCTTTCTTT. The chain links TRBV7-3 to TRBJ1-1, with D perhaps matching TRBD1 (6 bases). The CDR3 contains 16 residues. Deletions cut 1 base from V and 1 base from J, with 13 bases between. Germline loops: CDR1 SGHTA, CDR2 FQGTGA.